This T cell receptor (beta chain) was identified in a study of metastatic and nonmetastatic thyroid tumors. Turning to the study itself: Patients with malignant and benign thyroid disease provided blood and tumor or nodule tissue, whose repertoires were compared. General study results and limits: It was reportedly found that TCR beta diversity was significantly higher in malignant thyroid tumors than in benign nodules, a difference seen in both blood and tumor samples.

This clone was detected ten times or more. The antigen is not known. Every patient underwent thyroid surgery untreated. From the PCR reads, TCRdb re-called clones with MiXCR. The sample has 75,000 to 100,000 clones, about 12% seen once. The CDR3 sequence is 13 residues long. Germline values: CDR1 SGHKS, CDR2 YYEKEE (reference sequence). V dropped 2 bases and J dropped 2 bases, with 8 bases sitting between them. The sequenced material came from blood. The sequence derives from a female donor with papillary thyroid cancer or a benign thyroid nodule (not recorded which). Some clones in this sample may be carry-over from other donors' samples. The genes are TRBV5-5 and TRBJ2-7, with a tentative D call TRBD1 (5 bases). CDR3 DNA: TGTGCCAGCAGCTTACAGGTAACCTACGAGCAGTACTTC. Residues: CASSLQVTYEQYF.